What follows are 20 T cell receptor beta chains derived from one specimen sequenced in a study of cytomegalovirus exposure and HLA in healthy donors. PCR primers comprised 60 Vbeta and 13 Jbeta primers. Measured with immunoSEQ multiplex PCR; TCRdb has only the in-frame clones, and not every one. This sample yields approximately 120,000 clones, of which 15% to 20% are seen a single time; roughly 3% belongs to the top ten. The sequenced sample consisted of PBMCs. The receptor source for this set is a female donor in good health and CMV-seropositive.

The genes are TRBV4-3 and TRBJ1-3; a possible D gene is TRBD1 (6 bases). This CDR3 region has 16 residues. The germline V gene encodes CDR1 LGHNA and CDR2 YSLEER. Trimming shortened V by 2 bases and J by 8 bases, and 19 bases separated the two germline ends. The CDR3 region is CASSQNPPGQGHTIYF. The CDR3 DNA reads TGCGCCAGCAGCCAAAATCCCCCGGGGCAGGGGCACACCATATATTTT.

The chain couples TRBV30 to TRBJ1-5, with TRBD1 matching 10 bases. Germline loops: CDR1 GTSNPN, CDR2 SVGIG (reference sequence). V lost 3 bases, J lost 5 bases, and 7 bases stayed unmatched. The length of the CDR3 is 15 residues. The CDR3 here is CAWSVRTGGYQPQHF. The CDR3 DNA follows: TGTGCCTGGAGCGTAAGGACAGGGGGTTATCAGCCCCAGCATTTT. Drawing the rest from reference TRBV30 and TRBJ1-5, the complete variable domain is SQTIHQWPATLVQPVGSPLSLECTVEGTSNPNLYWYRQAAGRGLQLLFYSVGIGQISSEVPQNLSASRPQDRQFILSSKKLLLSDSGFYLCAWSVRTGGYQPQHFGDGTRLSIL.

J is TRBJ1-2 and V is TRBV2, with D tentatively TRBD1 (6 bases). Trimming shortened V by 7 bases and J by 4 bases, and 13 bases separated the two germline ends. The germline gives CDR1 SNHLY, CDR2 FYNNEI. The CDR3 runs 13 residues. The CDR3 coding sequence is TGTGCCAGCAAGCGACAGGAGATCTATGGCTACACCTTC. Its translation is CASKRQEIYGYTF.

This chain links TRBV7-2 with TRBJ1-3, with D tentatively TRBD1 (5 bases). V shed 4 bases and J shed 4 bases, with 8 bases lying between them. This CDR3 is 13 amino acids long. From germline, CDR1 is SGHTA and CDR2 FQGNSA. Here the CDR3 DNA reads TGTGCCAGCAGCTACCAGGGCGGAAACACCATATATTTT. Its translation is CASSYQGGNTIYF.

This clone was counted only a few times. The chain couples TRBV6-5 to TRBJ2-7; tentative D call: TRBD2 (6 bases). The CDR3 runs 14 residues. CDR1 is MNHEY, CDR2 SVGAGI, per germline. Trimming removed 6 bases from V and 0 bases from J, with 12 bases in between. The CDR3 sequence: CASRPRLDSYEQYF. The CDR3 DNA reads as TGTGCCAGCAGACCCCGACTAGACTCCTACGAGCAGTACTTC.

This clone was counted many times. The chain links TRBV2 to TRBJ1-2, with 10 bases fitting TRBD1. Germline CDR1 and CDR2: SNHLY and FYNNEI. V dropped 8 bases and J dropped 4; count of bases not matched to a gene: 7. The CDR3 runs 14 residues. The CDR3 loop is CASGGDRGGYGYTF. The CDR3 nucleotides are TGTGCCAGCGGGGGGGACAGGGGAGGCTATGGCTACACCTTC. Drawing the rest from reference TRBV2 and TRBJ1-2, the complete variable domain is EPEVTQTPSHQVTQMGQEVILRCVPISNHLYFYWYRQILGQKVEFLVSFYNNEISEKSEIFDDQFSVERPDGSNFTLKIRSTKLEDSAMYFCASGGDRGGYGYTFGSGTRLTVV.

This clone has just a few counts. The chain carries TRBV5-4 and TRBJ1-4; D is possibly TRBD1 (6 bases). The CDR3 is 14 residues long. The germline CDR1 and CDR2 sequences are SGHNT and YYREEE (reference sequence). V lost 1 base and J lost 2, with 6 bases in between. DNA of the CDR3: TGTGCCAGCAGCTTGACAGGGACTAATGAAAAACTGTTTTTT. This encodes CASSLTGTNEKLFF.

This chain uses TRBV30 with TRBJ2-4; D is possibly TRBD1 (6 bases). The germline V and J ends were trimmed by 1 base and 7 bases, with 26 bases remaining between them. Germline CDR1 reads GTSNPN; CDR2 reads SVGIG (reference sequence). This CDR3 spans 18 amino acids. As DNA, the CDR3 is TGTGCCTGGAGTGCCCGGCCGGCCAGGTTTTGGGGGCGGAACATTCAGTACTTC. It translates to CAWSARPARFWGRNIQYF.

The V call is TRBV15, the J call TRBJ1-1; D is possibly TRBD1 (5 bases). The V end lost 1 base, the J end lost 1 base, and 19 bases lay between the germline ends. The germline V gene has CDR1 LNHNV and CDR2 YYDKDF (reference sequence). The length of the CDR3 is 18 residues. CDR3 coding DNA: TGTGCCACCAGCAGAGGGGGCGGGACGGATCCATGGAACACTGAAGCTTTCTTT. Its translation is CATSRGGGTDPWNTEAFF.

There are a few counts of this clone. The rearrangement uses TRBV7-8 and TRBJ2-1; D ambiguous. Germline lookup yields CDR1 SGHVS and CDR2 FQNEAQ. V dropped 8 bases and J dropped 0 bases, with 17 bases sitting between them. There are 16 residues in the CDR3. The CDR3 region has the DNA TGTGCCAGCCTCCCTCCATCAGCGCTCTCCTACAATGAGCAGTTCTTC. This encodes CASLPPSALSYNEQFF. Full variable domain (missing parts from reference TRBV7-8 and TRBJ2-1): GAGVSQSPRYKVAKRGQDVALRCDPISGHVSLFWYQQALGQGPEFLTYFQNEAQLDKSGLPSDRFFAERPEGSVSTLKIQRTQQEDSAVYLCASLPPSALSYNEQFFGPGTRLTVL.

This chain uses TRBV4-1 with TRBJ2-7, with TRBD2 as a possible D gene (7 bases). CDR1 is MGHRA, CDR2 YSYEKL, per germline. This CDR3 region has 16 residues. V dropped 2 bases and J dropped 3 bases, with 17 bases sitting between them. This CDR3 reads CASSQHKRGGVYEQYF. In DNA form, the CDR3 reads TGCGCCAGCAGCCAACACAAGAGGGGGGGAGTCTACGAGCAGTACTTC.

This clone was seen a handful of times. The V and J genes are TRBV7-2 and TRBJ1-1, with TRBD1 identical over 7 bases. This CDR3 has 16 amino acids. V lost 1 base and J lost 3; bases outside the gene matches: 8. Germline-derived CDR1 and CDR2 are SGHTA and FQGNSA. The DNA for the CDR3 is TGTGCCAGCAGCTTAGGTGTTGACAGGGAGTACACTGAAGCTTTCTTT. This sequence encodes CASSLGVDREYTEAFF.

The V and J genes are TRBV27 and TRBJ2-5; TRBD1 matches at 12 bases. Germline V gene data show CDR1 as MNHEY and CDR2 as SMNVEV (reference sequence). Trimming cost V 7 bases and J 4 bases; bases outside gene matches: 7. The CDR3 runs to 15 residues. In DNA, the CDR3 is TGTGCCAGCAATCCGGGACAGGGGGCAGGAGAGACCCAGTACTTC. Its translation: CASNPGQGAGETQYF.

This clone has more than one count but fewer than ten. The rearrangement joins TRBV7-2 to TRBJ2-7, with D perhaps matching TRBD2 (6 bases). CDR1 and CDR2 (germline): SGHTA, FQGNSA. Trimming pared 5 bases from V and 6 bases from J, leaving 23 bases between. The CDR3 loop spans 16 amino acids. CDR3 bases: TGTGCCAGCAGCCCCGTGGGGCCCGGGAGACAAGGCGAGCAGTACTTC. As protein: CASSPVGPGRQGEQYF.

This clone came up a few times. The chain employs TRBV27 and TRBJ2-7; no clear D gene. The CDR3 spans 14 residues. V dropped 8 bases and J dropped 4 bases, with 18 bases sitting between them. Per the germline V gene, CDR1 is MNHEY and CDR2 is SMNVEV (reference sequence). The CDR3 sequence: CASRPRSTGYEQYF. In nucleotides, the CDR3 is TGTGCCAGCCGACCCCGGAGTACCGGGTACGAGCAGTACTTC.

The chain recombines TRBV5-1 with TRBJ2-5, with 8 positions matching TRBD1. V was clipped by 3 bases and J by 5 bases; unmatched bases: 9. There are 15 residues in the CDR3. The germline gives CDR1 SGHRS, CDR2 YFSETQ. Here the CDR3 reads CASSSTGVYWETQYF. For the CDR3, the DNA is TGCGCCAGCAGCTCGACAGGGGTTTATTGGGAGACCCAGTACTTC.

The table lists this clone with a few counts. The chain is built from TRBV27 and TRBJ2-3, with 9 bases aligning to TRBD2. Per the germline V gene, CDR1 is MNHEY and CDR2 is SMNVEV (reference sequence). The junction had 4 bases not matched to a gene; V was cut back by 6 bases and J by 6 bases. The CDR3 extends over 13 amino acids. Here the CDR3 DNA reads TGTGCCAGCAGACTAGCGGGTGGGGATACGCAGTATTTT. Its translation is CASRLAGGDTQYF.

This clone was detected only a few times. The chain recombines TRBV4-2 with TRBJ2-7; a possible D gene is TRBD2 (5 bases). Germline CDR1 is LGHNA and CDR2 is YNFKEQ. CDR3 length: 15 amino acids. Trimming shortened V by 1 base and J by 7 bases, and 17 bases separated the two germline ends. The CDR3 is CASSQANGVGEEQYF. CDR3 nucleotides: TGTGCCAGCAGCCAAGCGAACGGGGTTGGTGAAGAGCAGTACTTC.

This clone was counted between two and nine times. The chain employs TRBV21-1 and TRBJ2-1; the table gives TRBD2 as D, unverified against the DNA. TRBV21-1 is listed as a pseudogene. The length of the CDR3 is 13 residues. CDR3 loop: CASSKNWRNEQFF. DNA of the CDR3: TGTGCCAGCAGCAAAAACTGGAGGAATGAGCAGTTCTTC.

J is TRBJ2-3 and V is TRBV12-2; the table's D call of TRBD2 was not tested on the DNA. TRBV12-2 is a documented pseudogene. The CDR3 totals 18 residues. This CDR3 reads CASRLAPGGGGYTDTQYF. DNA of the CDR3: TGTGCAAGTCGCTTAGCGCCGGGCGGAGGTGGGTACACAGATACGCAGTATTTT.